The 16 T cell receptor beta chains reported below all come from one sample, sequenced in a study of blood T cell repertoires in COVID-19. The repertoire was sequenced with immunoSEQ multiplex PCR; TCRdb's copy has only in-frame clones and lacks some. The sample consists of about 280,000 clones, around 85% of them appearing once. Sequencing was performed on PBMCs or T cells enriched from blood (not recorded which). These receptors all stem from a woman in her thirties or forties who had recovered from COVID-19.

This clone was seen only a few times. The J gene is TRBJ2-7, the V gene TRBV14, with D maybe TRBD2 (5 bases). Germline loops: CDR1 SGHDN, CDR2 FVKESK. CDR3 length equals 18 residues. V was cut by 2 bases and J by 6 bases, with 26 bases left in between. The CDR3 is CASSQRIWAGGESGEQYF. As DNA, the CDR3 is TGTGCCAGCAGCCAACGGATATGGGCGGGCGGAGAGTCTGGCGAGCAGTACTTC.

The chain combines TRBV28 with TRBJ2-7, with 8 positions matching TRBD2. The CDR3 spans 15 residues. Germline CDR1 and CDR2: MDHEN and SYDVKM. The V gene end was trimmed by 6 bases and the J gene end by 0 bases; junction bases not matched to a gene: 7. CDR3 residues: CASSLLADHSYEQYF. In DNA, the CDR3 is TGTGCCAGCAGCTTACTAGCGGATCACTCCTACGAGCAGTACTTC.

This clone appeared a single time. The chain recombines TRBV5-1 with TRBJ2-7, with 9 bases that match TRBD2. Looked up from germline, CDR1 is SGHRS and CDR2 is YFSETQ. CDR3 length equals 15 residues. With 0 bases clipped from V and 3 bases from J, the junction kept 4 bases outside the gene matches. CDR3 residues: CASSLAGTSSYEQYF. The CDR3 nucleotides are TGCGCCAGCAGCTTGGCCGGGACTAGCAGCTACGAGCAGTACTTC.

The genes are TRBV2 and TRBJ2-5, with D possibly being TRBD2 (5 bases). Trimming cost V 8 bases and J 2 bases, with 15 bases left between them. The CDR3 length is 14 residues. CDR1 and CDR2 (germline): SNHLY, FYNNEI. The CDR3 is CASGPTSRQETQYF. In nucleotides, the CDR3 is TGTGCCAGCGGGCCCACTAGTAGACAAGAGACCCAGTACTTC.

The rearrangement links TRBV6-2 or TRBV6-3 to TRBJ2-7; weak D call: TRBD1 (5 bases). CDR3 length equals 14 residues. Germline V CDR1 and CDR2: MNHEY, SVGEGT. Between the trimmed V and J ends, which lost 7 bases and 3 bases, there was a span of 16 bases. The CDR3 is CASTPDRGFYEQYF. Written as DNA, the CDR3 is TGTGCCAGCACCCCGGATAGGGGCTTCTACGAGCAGTACTTC.

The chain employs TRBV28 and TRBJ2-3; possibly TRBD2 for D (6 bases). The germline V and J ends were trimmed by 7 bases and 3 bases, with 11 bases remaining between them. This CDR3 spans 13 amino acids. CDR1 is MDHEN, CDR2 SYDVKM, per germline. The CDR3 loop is CASTGLLTDTQYF. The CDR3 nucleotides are TGTGCCAGCACGGGACTCTTGACAGATACGCAGTATTTT.

The CDR3 is CASSSGAGSYGYTF. The CDR3 nucleotides are TGTGCCAGCAGTTCTGGGGCCGGCAGCTATGGCTACACCTTC. The chain uses TRBV28 and TRBJ1-2; possibly TRBD1 for D (5 bases). Germline assignment: CDR1 MDHEN and CDR2 SYDVKM. The CDR3 covers 14 residues. V lost 4 bases to trimming and J lost 4 bases, with 13 bases between them.

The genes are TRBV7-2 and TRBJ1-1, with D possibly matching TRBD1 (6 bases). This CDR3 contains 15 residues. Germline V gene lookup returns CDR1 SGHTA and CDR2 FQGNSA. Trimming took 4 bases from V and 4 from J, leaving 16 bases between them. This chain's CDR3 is CASSSPGVLGTEAFF. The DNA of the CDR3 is TGTGCCAGCAGCTCGCCAGGGGTTCTTGGCACTGAAGCTTTCTTT.

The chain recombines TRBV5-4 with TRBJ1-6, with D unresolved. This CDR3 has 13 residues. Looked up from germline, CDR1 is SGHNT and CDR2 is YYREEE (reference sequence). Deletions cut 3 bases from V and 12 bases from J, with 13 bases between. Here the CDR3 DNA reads TGTGCCAGCAGCTCCTCAAATCGCAGACCCCTCCACTTT. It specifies CASSSSNRRPLHF. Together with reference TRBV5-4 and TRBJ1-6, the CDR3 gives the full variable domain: ETGVTQSPTHLIKTRGQQVTLRCSSQSGHNTVSWYQQALGQGPQFIFQYYREEENGRGNFPPRFSGLQFPNYSSELNVNALELDDSALYLCASSSSNRRPLHFGNGTRLTVT.

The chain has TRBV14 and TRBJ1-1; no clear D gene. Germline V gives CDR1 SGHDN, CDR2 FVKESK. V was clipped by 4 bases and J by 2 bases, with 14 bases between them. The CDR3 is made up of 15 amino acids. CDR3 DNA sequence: TGTGCCAGCAGCCTATTCCTGACAAGCAACACTGAAGCTTTCTTT. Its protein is CASSLFLTSNTEAFF.

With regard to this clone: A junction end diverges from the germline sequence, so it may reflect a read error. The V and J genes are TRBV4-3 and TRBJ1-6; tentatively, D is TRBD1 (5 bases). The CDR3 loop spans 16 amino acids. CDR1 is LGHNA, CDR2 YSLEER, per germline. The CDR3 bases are TGCGCCAGCAGCCAAGGGGGCTCCTCCAATAATTCACCCCTCCACTTT. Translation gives CASSQGGSSNNSPLHF.

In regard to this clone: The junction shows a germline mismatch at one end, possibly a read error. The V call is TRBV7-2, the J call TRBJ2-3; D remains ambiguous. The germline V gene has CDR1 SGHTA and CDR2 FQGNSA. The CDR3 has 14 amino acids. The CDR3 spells CASSPSGSAPRWNF. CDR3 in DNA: TGTGCCAGCAGCCCATCCGGGTCGGCCCCGCGGTGGAATTTT.

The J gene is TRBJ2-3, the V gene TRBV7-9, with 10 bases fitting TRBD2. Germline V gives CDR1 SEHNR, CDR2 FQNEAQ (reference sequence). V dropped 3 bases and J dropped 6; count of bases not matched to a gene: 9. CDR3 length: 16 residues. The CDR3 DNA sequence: TGTGCCAGCAGCTTTGTGAAGCTAGCGGGAGTGGATACGCAGTATTTT. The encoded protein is CASSFVKLAGVDTQYF.

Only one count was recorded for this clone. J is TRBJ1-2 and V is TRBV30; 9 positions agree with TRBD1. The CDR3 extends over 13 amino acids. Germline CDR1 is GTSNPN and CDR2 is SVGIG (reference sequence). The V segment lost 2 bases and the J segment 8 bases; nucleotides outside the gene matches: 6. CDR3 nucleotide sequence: TGTGCCTGGAGTACAGGGGGCTCAAGCGGCTACACCTTC. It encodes CAWSTGGSSGYTF.

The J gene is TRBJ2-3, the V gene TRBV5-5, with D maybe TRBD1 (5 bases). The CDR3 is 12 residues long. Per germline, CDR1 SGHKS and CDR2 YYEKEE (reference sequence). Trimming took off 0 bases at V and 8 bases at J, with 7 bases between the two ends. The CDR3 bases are TGTGCCAGCAGCTTGGATAGGGGTACGCAGTATTTT. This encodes CASSLDRGTQYF.

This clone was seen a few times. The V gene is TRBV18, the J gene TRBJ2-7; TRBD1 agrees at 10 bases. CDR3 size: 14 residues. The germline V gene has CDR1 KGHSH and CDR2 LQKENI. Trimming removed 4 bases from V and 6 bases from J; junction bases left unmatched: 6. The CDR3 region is CASSLSGTGVEQYF. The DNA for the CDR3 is TGTGCCAGCTCACTTTCCGGGACAGGGGTCGAGCAGTACTTC.